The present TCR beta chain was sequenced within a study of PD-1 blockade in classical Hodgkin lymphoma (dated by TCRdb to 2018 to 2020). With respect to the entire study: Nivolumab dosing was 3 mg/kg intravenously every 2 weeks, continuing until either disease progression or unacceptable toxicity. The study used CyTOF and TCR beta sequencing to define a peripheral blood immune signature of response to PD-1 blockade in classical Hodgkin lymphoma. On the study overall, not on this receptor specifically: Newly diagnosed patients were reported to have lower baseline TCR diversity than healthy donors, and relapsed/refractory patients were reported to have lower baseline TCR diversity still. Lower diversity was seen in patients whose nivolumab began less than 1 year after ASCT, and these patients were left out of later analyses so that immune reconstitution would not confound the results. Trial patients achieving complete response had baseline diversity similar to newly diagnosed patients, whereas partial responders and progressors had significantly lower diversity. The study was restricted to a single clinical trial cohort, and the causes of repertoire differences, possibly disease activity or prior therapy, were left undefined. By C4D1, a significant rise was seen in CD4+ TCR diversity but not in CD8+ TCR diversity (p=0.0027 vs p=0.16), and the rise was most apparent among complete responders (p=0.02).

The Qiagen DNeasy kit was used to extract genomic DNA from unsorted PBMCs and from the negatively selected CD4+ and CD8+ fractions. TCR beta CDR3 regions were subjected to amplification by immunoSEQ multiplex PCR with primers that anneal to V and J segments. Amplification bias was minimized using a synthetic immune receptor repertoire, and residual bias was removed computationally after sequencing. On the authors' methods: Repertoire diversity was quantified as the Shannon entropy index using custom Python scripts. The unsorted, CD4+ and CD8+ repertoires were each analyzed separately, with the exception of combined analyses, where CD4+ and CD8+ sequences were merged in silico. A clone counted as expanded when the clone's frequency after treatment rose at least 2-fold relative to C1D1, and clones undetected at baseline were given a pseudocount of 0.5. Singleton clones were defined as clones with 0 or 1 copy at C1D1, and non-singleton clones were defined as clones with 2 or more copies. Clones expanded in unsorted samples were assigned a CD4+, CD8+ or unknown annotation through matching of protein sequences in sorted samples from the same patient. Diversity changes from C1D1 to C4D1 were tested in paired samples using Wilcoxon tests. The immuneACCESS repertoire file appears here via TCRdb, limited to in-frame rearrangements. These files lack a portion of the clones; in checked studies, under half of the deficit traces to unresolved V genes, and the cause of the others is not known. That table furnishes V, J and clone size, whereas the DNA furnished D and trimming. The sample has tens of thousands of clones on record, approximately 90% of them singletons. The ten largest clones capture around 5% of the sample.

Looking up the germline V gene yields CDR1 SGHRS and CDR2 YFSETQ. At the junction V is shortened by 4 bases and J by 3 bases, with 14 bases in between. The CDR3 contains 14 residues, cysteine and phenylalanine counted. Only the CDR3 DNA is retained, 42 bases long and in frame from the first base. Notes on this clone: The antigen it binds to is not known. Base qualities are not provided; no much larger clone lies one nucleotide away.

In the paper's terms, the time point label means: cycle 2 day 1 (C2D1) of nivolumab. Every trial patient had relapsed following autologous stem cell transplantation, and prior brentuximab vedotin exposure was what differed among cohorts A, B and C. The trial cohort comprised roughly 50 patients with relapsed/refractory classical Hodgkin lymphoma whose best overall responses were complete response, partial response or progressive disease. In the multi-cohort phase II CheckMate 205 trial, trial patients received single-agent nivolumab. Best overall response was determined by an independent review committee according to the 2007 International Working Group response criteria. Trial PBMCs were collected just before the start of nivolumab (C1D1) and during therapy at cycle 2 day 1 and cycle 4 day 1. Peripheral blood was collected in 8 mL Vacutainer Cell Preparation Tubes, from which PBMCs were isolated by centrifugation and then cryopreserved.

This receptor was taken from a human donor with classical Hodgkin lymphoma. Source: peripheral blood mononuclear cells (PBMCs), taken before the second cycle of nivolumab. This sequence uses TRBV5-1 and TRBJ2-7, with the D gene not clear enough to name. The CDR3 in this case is CASSHGWGLYEQYF. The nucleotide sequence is TGCGCCAGCAGCCACGGCTGGGGTCTCTACGAGCAGTACTTC.